A single sample gave rise to the 21 T cell receptor beta chains below, sequenced in a study of graft-versus-host responses after intestinal transplantation. The data were produced by immunoSEQ multiplex PCR, yet TCRdb's version contains in-frame clones alone and is incomplete. Of about 54,000 clones listed, roughly nine tenths are singletons. Sequences were derived from PBMCs, sampled 662 days after intestinal transplant. These receptor sequences come from a human patient who received an intestinal transplant, so some T cells may come from the graft donor.

The chain has TRBV2 and TRBJ1-2; 10 bases are shared with TRBD1. CDR1 and CDR2 (germline): SNHLY, FYNNEI. The V and J ends lost 6 bases and 9 bases, in that order; junction bases with no gene match: 7. This CDR3 is built from 13 residues. The CDR3 protein is CASSAGQGRRYTF. The CDR3 nucleotides are TGTGCCAGCAGCGCGGGACAGGGGAGACGCTACACCTTC.

The sample holds one count of this clone. This chain joins TRBV15 and TRBJ1-5, with a weak D call TRBD1 (5 bases). Trimming cost V 0 bases and J 2 bases, with 11 bases left between them. CDR3 length equals 16 residues. Germline CDR1 LNHNV, CDR2 YYDKDF (reference sequence). The CDR3 reads CATSRDSRGGNQPQHF. Here the CDR3 DNA reads TGTGCCACCAGCAGAGATTCAAGGGGAGGCAATCAGCCCCAGCATTTT.

CDR3 region: CAWSGGLDNEQFF. CDR3 nucleotides: TGTGCCTGGAGTGGGGGGCTAGACAATGAGCAGTTCTTC. V usage is TRBV30 and J usage is TRBJ2-1; D possibly corresponds to TRBD1 (6 bases). The CDR3 is made up of 13 amino acids. V was cut by 1 base and J by 5 bases, with 9 bases left in between. Germline loops: CDR1 GTSNPN, CDR2 SVGIG (reference sequence).

The chain couples TRBV5-4 to TRBJ2-3; D is unclear. V was cut by 0 bases and J by 1 base, with 15 bases left in between. Germline CDR1 reads SGHNT; CDR2 reads YYREEE (reference sequence). There are 17 residues in the CDR3. The CDR3 sequence is CASSLDLYSLGTDTQYF. CDR3 nucleotide sequence: TGTGCCAGCAGCTTGGATCTTTACAGTCTCGGCACAGATACGCAGTATTTT.

The rearrangement uses TRBV5-4 and TRBJ2-7; the match to TRBD2 covers 12 bases. This CDR3 comprises 17 residues. J gave up 5 bases and V 1 base, and 10 bases lay outside the gene matches. Per the germline V gene, CDR1 is SGHNT and CDR2 is YYREEE (reference sequence). In DNA form, the CDR3 reads TGTGCCAGCAGCTTGACACTAGCGGGGGGATTTGGCCACGAGCAGTACTTC. Amino acids: CASSLTLAGGFGHEQYF.

The genes are TRBV9 and TRBJ2-3, with 8 bases fitting TRBD2. Germline lookup yields CDR1 SGDLS and CDR2 YYNGEE. This CDR3 is built from 15 residues. With 2 bases clipped from V and 3 bases from J, the junction kept 5 bases outside the gene matches. The CDR3 is CASSVSGTSTDTQYF. The CDR3 bases are TGTGCCAGCAGCGTCTCCGGGACTAGTACAGATACGCAGTATTTT.

The chain is built from TRBV7-2 and TRBJ2-1, with 10 bases lining up with TRBD1. From germline, CDR1 is SGHTA and CDR2 FQGNSA. The CDR3 has 17 residues. Germline trimming cut 1 base from V and 5 bases from J; bases unmatched to any gene: 8. The CDR3 DNA sequence: TGTGCCAGCAGCTTAGACCCCCGGACAGGGGGAAACAATGAGCAGTTCTTC. Translation gives CASSLDPRTGGNNEQFF.

The V and J genes are TRBV18 and TRBJ2-5; 8 bases align to TRBD2. The CDR3 extends over 15 amino acids. The V gene's germline CDR1 is KGHSH and CDR2 LQKENI. J was trimmed by 5 bases and V by 3 bases; bases with no gene match: 8. Here the CDR3 DNA reads TGTGCCAGCTCACCGCGGCGGGGGGCGCGGGAGACCCAGTACTTC. Protein: CASSPRRGARETQYF.

The chain employs TRBV19 and TRBJ1-2; D is uncertain. Looked up from germline, CDR1 is LNHDA and CDR2 is SQIVND (reference sequence). V lost 6 bases, J lost 7 bases, and 15 bases lay in between. This CDR3 contains 13 residues. As DNA, the CDR3 is TGTGCCAGTAGAATCTCAGAGGCGACTGGCTACACCTTC. It codes for CASRISEATGYTF.

This chain joins TRBV18 and TRBJ2-1; 7 bases line up with TRBD1. CDR3 size: 15 residues. Per germline, CDR1 KGHSH and CDR2 LQKENI. Trimming removed 3 bases from V and 0 bases from J; junction bases left unmatched: 2. The DNA of the CDR3 is TGTGCCAGCTCACCGGGACAGACCTCCTACAATGAGCAGTTCTTC. This codes for CASSPGQTSYNEQFF.

This chain uses TRBV18 with TRBJ1-2; 8 bases fit TRBD1. Germline V gene data show CDR1 as KGHSH and CDR2 as LQKENI. The CDR3 loop spans 15 amino acids. V trimming: 3 bases; J trimming: 5 bases; junction bases outside the gene matches: 8. The CDR3, as DNA: TGTGCCAGCTCACCTCAGGGGGCGTTGGGATATGGCTACACCTTC. Translated: CASSPQGALGYGYTF.

The V gene is TRBV10-3, the J gene TRBJ1-5; D is unclear. The germline V and J ends were trimmed by 2 bases and 0 bases, with 5 bases remaining between them. The CDR3 extends over 14 amino acids. CDR1 and CDR2 (germline): ENHRY, SYGVKD. CDR3 region: CAISEGISNQPQHF. The CDR3 coding sequence is TGTGCCATCAGTGAGGGGATTAGCAATCAGCCCCAGCATTTT.

This chain connects TRBV14 to TRBJ2-7, with 8 nucleotides matching TRBD1. The junction had 7 bases not matched to a gene; V was cut back by 6 bases and J by 9 bases. The CDR3 sequence is 12 residues long. Germline CDR1 and CDR2: SGHDN and FVKESK. The CDR3, as DNA: TGTGCCAGCAGTCCGGACAGGGTGGCGCAGTACTTC. Its translation: CASSPDRVAQYF.

This clone was picked up one time. CDR3 in amino acids: CASSYSIFSGLEGYTF. The CDR3 region has the DNA TGTGCCAGCAGTTACTCGATATTCTCAGGGCTAGAAGGCTACACCTTC. The gene calls are TRBV6-5 and TRBJ1-2, with D perhaps TRBD1 (5 bases). Germline CDR1 and CDR2: MNHEY and SVGAGI. The CDR3 is made up of 16 amino acids. Trimming cost V 0 bases and J 8 bases, with 19 bases left between them.

The chain links TRBV6-1 to TRBJ1-2; 9 bases agree with TRBD1. V lost 4 bases and J lost 5; bases outside the gene matches: 8. This CDR3 has 15 amino acids. Looked up from germline, CDR1 is MNHNS and CDR2 is SASEGT. The CDR3 loop reads CASSAPRGTGYGYTF. CDR3 in DNA: TGTGCCAGCAGTGCCCCAAGGGGGACAGGGTATGGCTACACCTTC.

This clone was seen once. For the CDR3, the DNA is TGTGCCAGCAGTAAGACAGGTCAGGGGTCCTACGAGCAGTACTTC. Protein: CASSKTGQGSYEQYF. This chain connects TRBV6-1 to TRBJ2-7, with TRBD1 as a possible D gene (6 bases). CDR1 and CDR2 (germline): MNHNS, SASEGT. The germline V and J ends were trimmed by 5 bases and 1 base, with 15 bases remaining between them. The CDR3 extends over 15 amino acids.

V and J are TRBV7-8 and TRBJ2-3, with a weak D call TRBD1 (6 bases). Germline V gene sequence: CDR1 SGHVS, CDR2 FQNEAQ. Trimming left V 0 bases short and J 6 bases short, with 7 bases between. The CDR3 runs to 13 residues. The CDR3 region has the DNA TGTGCCAGCAGCTTAGCGGGGGCGGATACGCAGTATTTT. Protein product: CASSLAGADTQYF.

The chain couples TRBV7-8 to TRBJ2-5; 7 bases match TRBD1. The CDR3 is made up of 14 amino acids. Germline V CDR1 and CDR2: SGHVS, FQNEAQ. Trimming at V came to 7 bases and at J to 0 bases, leaving 5 bases not matched to a gene. This chain's CDR3 is CASTLGTDQETQYF. DNA of the CDR3: TGTGCCAGCACCTTGGGGACAGACCAAGAGACCCAGTACTTC.

This sequence joins TRBV6-1 and TRBJ1-1, with D possibly TRBD1 on 5 matching bases. CDR3 length: 14 amino acids. CDR1 is MNHNS, CDR2 SASEGT, per germline. Trimming shortened V by 6 bases and J by 1 base, and 12 bases separated the two germline ends. CDR3 residues: CASSVGVQNTEAFF. For the CDR3, the DNA is TGTGCCAGCAGCGTAGGGGTCCAGAACACTGAAGCTTTCTTT.

In its sample, this clone was seen a few times. This sequence joins TRBV2 and TRBJ2-1; the D gene is possibly TRBD1 (5 bases). The V and J ends lost 2 bases and 12 bases respectively, with 14 bases between them. Germline V gives CDR1 SNHLY, CDR2 FYNNEI. The CDR3 is 13 residues long. In DNA, the CDR3 is TGTGCCAGCAGTGAACATTGGCAGGGATGGCAGTTCTTC. It yields the protein CASSEHWQGWQFF.

Details on this clone: The same CDR3 can be traced to other DNA sequences in this sample. The chain joins TRBV27 to TRBJ1-5; D is uncertain. The CDR3 extends over 12 amino acids. The V gene's germline CDR1 is MNHEY and CDR2 SMNVEV (reference sequence). V was shortened by 3 bases and J by 7 bases, with 7 bases between the two germline ends. The CDR3 spells CASSFWGQPQHF. The CDR3 nucleotides read TGTGCCAGCAGTTTTTGGGGACAGCCCCAGCATTTT.